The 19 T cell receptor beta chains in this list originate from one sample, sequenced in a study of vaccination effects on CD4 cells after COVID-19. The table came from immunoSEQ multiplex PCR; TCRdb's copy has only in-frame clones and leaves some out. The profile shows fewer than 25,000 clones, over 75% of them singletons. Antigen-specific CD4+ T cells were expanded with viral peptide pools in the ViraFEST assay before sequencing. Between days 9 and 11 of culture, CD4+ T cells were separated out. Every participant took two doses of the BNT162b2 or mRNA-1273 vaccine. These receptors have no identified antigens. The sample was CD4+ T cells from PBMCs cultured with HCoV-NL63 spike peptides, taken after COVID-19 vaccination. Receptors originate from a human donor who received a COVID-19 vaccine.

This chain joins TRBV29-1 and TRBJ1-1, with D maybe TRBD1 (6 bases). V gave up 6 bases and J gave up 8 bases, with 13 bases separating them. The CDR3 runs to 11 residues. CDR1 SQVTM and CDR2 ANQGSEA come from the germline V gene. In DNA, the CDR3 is TGCAGCGTACAGCAGGGGACGGAAGCTTTCTTT. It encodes CSVQQGTEAFF.

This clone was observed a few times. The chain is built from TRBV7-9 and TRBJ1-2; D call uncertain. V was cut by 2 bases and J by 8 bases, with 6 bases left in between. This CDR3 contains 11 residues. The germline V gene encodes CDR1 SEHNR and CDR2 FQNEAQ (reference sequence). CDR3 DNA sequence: TGTGCCAGCAGCTTACTGGGGGGCTACACCTTC. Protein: CASSLLGGYTF. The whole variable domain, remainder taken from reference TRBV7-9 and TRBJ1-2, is DTGVSQNPRHKITKRGQNVTFRCDPISEHNRLYWYRQTLGQGPEFLTYFQNEAQLEKSRLLSDRFSAERPKGSFSTLEIQRTEQGDSAMYLCASSLLGGYTFGSGTRLTVV.

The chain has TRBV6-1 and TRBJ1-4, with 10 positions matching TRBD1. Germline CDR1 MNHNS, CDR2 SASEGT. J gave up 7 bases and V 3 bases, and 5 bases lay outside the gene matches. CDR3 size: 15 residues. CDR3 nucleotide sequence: TGTGCCAGCAGTGACACCGGGACAGGGGCTGAAAAACTGTTTTTT. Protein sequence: CASSDTGTGAEKLFF.

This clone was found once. The chain's CDR3 is CASSQAGPYEQYF. In DNA form, the CDR3 reads TGTGCCAGCAGCCAAGCGGGTCCCTACGAGCAGTACTTC. The chain combines TRBV4-2 with TRBJ2-7; D not certain. Trimming left V 1 base short and J 2 bases short, with 6 bases between. CDR3 length: 13 amino acids. Germline V CDR1 and CDR2: LGHNA, YNFKEQ.

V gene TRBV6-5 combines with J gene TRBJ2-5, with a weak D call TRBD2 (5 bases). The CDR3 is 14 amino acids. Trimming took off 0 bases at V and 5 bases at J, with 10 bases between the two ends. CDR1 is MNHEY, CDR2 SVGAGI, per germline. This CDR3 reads CASSYSRDGETQYF. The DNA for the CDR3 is TGTGCCAGCAGTTACTCCCGGGATGGGGAGACCCAGTACTTC.

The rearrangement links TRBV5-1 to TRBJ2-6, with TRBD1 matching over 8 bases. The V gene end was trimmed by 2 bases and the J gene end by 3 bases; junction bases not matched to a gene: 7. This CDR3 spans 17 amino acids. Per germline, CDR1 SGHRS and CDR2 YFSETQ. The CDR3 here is CASSFGQGVYGANVLTF. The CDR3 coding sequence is TGCGCCAGCAGCTTTGGACAGGGCGTCTATGGGGCCAACGTCCTGACTTTC. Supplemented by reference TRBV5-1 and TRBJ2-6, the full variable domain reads KAGVTQTPRYLIKTRGQQVTLSCSPISGHRSVSWYQQTPGQGLQFLFEYFSETQRNKGNFPGRFSGRQFSNSRSEMNVSTLELGDSALYLCASSFGQGVYGANVLTFGAGSRLTVL.

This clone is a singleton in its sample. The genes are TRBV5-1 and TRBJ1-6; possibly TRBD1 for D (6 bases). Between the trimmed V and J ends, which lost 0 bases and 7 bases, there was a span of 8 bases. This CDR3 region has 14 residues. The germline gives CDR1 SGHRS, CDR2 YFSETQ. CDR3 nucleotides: TGCGCCAGCAGCTTGGCAGGGGACAATTCACCCCTCCACTTT. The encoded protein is CASSLAGDNSPLHF. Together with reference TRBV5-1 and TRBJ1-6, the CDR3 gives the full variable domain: KAGVTQTPRYLIKTRGQQVTLSCSPISGHRSVSWYQQTPGQGLQFLFEYFSETQRNKGNFPGRFSGRQFSNSRSEMNVSTLELGDSALYLCASSLAGDNSPLHFGNGTRLTVT.

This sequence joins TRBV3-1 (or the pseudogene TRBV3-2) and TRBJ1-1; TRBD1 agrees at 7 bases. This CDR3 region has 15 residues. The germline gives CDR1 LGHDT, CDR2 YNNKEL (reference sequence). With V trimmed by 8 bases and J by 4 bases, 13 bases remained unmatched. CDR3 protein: CASAKQGIRGTEAFF. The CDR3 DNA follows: TGTGCCAGCGCAAAACAGGGGATACGAGGCACTGAAGCTTTCTTT.

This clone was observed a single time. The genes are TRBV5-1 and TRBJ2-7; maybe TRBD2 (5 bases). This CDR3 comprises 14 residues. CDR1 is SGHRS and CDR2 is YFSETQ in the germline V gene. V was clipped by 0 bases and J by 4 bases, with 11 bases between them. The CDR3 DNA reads TGCGCCAGCAGCTTGGAGGGTAGCGAGTACGAGCAGTACTTC. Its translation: CASSLEGSEYEQYF.

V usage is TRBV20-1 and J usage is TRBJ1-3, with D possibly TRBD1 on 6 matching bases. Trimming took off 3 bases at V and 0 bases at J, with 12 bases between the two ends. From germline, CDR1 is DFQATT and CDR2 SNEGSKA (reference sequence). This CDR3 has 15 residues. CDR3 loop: CSASQQGSSGNTIYF. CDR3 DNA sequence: TGCAGTGCTAGTCAACAGGGAAGCTCTGGAAACACCATATATTTT.

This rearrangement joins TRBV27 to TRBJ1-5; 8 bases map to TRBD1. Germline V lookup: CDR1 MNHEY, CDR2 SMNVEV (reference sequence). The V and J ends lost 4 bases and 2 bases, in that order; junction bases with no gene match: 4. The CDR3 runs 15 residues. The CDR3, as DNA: TGTGCCAGCAGTTCTCACAGGGGGGGCAATCAGCCCCAGCATTTT. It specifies CASSSHRGGNQPQHF.

The chain's CDR3 is CASSLAGGLIPEKLFF. For the CDR3, the DNA is TGTGCCAGCAGCTTGGCCGGGGGGCTTATTCCCGAAAAACTGTTTTTT. The V gene is TRBV5-6, the J gene TRBJ1-4, with D possibly TRBD1 on 6 matching bases. Trimming took 0 bases from V and 8 from J, leaving 17 bases between them. The germline CDR1 and CDR2 sequences are SGHDT and YYEEEE. The CDR3 runs 16 residues.

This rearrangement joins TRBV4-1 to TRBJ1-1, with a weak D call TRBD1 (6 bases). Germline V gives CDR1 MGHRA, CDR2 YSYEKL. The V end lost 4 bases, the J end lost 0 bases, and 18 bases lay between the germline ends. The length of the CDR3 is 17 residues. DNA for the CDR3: TGCGCCAGCAGCCGAGGTGGGGGGGCAGCTATGAACACTGAAGCTTTCTTT. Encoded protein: CASSRGGGAAMNTEAFF.

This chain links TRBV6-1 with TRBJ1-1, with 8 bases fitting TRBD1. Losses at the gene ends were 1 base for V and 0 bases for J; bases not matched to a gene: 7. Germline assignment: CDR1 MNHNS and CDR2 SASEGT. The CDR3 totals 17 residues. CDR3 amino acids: CASSEGRLDRVNTEAFF. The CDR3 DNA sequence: TGTGCCAGCAGTGAAGGCCGATTGGACAGGGTGAACACTGAAGCTTTCTTT.

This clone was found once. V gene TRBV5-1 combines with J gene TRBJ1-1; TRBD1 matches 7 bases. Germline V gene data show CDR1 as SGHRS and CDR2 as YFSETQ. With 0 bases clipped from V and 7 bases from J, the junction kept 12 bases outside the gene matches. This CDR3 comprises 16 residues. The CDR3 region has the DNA TGCGCCAGCAGCTTGGGCGTCTGGGCAGGGGGAAATGAAGCTTTCTTT. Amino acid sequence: CASSLGVWAGGNEAFF.

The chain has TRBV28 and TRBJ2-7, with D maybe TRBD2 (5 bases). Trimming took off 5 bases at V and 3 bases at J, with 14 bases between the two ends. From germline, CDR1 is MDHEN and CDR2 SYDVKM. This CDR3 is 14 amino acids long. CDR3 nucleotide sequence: TGTGCCAGCAGTCCCCTCAGCGGTGGCTACGAGCAGTACTTC. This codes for CASSPLSGGYEQYF. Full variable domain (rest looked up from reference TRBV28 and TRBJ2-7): DVKVTQSSRYLVKRTGEKVFLECVQDMDHENMFWYRQDPGLGLRLIYFSYDVKMKEKGDIPEGYSVSREKKERFSLILESASTNQTSMYLCASSPLSGGYEQYFGPGTRLTVT.

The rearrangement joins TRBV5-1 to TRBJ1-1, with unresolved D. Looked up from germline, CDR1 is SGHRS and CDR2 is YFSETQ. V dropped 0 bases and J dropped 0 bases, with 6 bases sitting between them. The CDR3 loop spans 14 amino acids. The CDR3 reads CASSLVAVNTEAFF. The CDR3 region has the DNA TGCGCCAGCAGCTTGGTGGCGGTGAACACTGAAGCTTTCTTT. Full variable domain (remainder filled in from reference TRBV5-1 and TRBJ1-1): KAGVTQTPRYLIKTRGQQVTLSCSPISGHRSVSWYQQTPGQGLQFLFEYFSETQRNKGNFPGRFSGRQFSNSRSEMNVSTLELGDSALYLCASSLVAVNTEAFFGQGTRLTVV.

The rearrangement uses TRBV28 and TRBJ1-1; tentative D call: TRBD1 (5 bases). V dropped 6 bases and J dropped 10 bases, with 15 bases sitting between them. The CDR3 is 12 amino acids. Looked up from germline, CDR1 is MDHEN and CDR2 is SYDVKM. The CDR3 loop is CASSYRNTGAFF. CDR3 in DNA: TGTGCCAGCAGCTACAGGAATACAGGAGCTTTCTTT. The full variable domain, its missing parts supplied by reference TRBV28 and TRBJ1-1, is DVKVTQSSRYLVKRTGEKVFLECVQDMDHENMFWYRQDPGLGLRLIYFSYDVKMKEKGDIPEGYSVSREKKERFSLILESASTNQTSMYLCASSYRNTGAFFGQGTRLTVV.

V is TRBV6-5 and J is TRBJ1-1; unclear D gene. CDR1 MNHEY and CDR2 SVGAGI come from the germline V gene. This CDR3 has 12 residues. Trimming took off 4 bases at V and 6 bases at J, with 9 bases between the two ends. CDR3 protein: CASSSPSAEAFF. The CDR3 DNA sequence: TGTGCCAGCAGTTCCCCTTCGGCTGAAGCTTTCTTT.